One T cell receptor (beta chain) is described in this entry. This entry belongs to a study of cytomegalovirus exposure and HLA in healthy donors. Researchers ran the PCR with 60 Vbeta and 13 Jbeta primers. Per the authors' pipeline: In a later analysis, of around 83 million unique beta chains, roughly 10 million appeared in at least two donors. Profiled with immunoSEQ multiplex PCR; TCRdb holds only in-frame clones, not every one. V, J and clone size derive from that table, while D and trimming were established from the DNA sequence. The sample records about 140,000 clones, around four fifths being singletons. Germline V gives CDR1 SGHAT, CDR2 FQNNGV. This CDR3 is 16 amino acids long. V shed 1 base and J 5 bases; nucleotides not matched to a gene: 7.

This chain joins TRBV11-2 and TRBJ2-3, with 9 bases fitting TRBD2. The sample taken for sequencing was PBMCs. The sequence derives from a male donor in good health and CMV-seropositive. DNA for the CDR3: TGTGCCAGCAGCTTAGGTCCTAGCGGGAAAAGAGATACGCAGTATTTT. Translated: CASSLGPSGKRDTQYF.